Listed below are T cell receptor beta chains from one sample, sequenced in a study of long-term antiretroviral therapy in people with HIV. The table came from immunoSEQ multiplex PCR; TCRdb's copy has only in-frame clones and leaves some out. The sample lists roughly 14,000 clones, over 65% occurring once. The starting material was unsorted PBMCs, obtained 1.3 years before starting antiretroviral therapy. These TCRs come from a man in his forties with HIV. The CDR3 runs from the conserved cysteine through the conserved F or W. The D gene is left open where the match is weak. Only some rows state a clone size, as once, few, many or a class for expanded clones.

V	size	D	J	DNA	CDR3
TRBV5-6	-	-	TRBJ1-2	TGTGCCAGCAGCCAGCTGGGGGGCCTGGCCTATGGCTACACCTTC	CASSQLGGLAYGYTF
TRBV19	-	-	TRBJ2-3	TGTGCCAGTAGTATAGATAAGGGAGATACGCAGTATTTT	CASSIDKGDTQYF
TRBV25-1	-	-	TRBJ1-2	TGTGCCAGCAAAGGGGACACCAGAGGTGGCTACACCTTC	CASKGDTRGGYTF
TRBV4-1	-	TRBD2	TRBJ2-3	TGCGCCAGCAGCCCCCGATCTAGCGGGGGCTTGAGCACAGATACGCAGTATTTT	CASSPRSSGGLSTDTQYF
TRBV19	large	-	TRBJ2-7	TGTGCCAGTAGTATTGGGGGGAGCTCCTACGAGCAGTACTTC	CASSIGGSSYEQYF
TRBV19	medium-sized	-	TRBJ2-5	TGTGCCACCTCAAGGGGAGGGGGGCAAGAGACCCAGTACTTC	CATSRGGGQETQYF
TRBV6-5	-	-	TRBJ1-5	TGTGCCAGCAGTTTAGTAGCCGGAGGCAATCAGCCCCAGCATTTT	CASSLVAGGNQPQHF
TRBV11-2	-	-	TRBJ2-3	TGTGCCAGCAGCTTAGGGCTAGTGGTAGATACGCAGTATTTT	CASSLGLVVDTQYF
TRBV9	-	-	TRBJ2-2	TGTGCCAGCACCATATCGGGACATAACACCGGGGAGCTGTTTTTT	CASTISGHNTGELFF
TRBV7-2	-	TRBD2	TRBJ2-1	TGTGCCAGCAGCTTATCGGGATTTTGGACTAGCGGGGGGTGGAATGAGCAGTTCTTC	CASSLSGFWTSGGWNEQFF
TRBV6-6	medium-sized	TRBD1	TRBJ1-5	TGTGCCAGCAGCGACAGGGAGGATCAGCCCCAGCATTTT	CASSDREDQPQHF
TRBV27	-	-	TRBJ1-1	TGTGCCAGCAGTTTCACAGGGTCCTTCGAAGCTTTCTTT	CASSFTGSFEAFF
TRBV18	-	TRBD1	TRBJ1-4	TGTGCCAGCTCTCCCAGGGGGCGAGACACTAATGAAAAACTGTTTTTT	CASSPRGRDTNEKLFF
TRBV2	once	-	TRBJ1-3	TGTGCCAGCAGCGACAGTCCAATAAACACCATATATTTT	CASSDSPINTIYF
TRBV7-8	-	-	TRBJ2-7	TGTGCCAGCAGCTTAGTGCAGGCCTCCTACGAGCAGTACTTC	CASSLVQASYEQYF
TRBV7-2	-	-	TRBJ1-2	TGTGCCAGCAGCTTCGGAACAGGGCACTATGGCTACACCTTC	CASSFGTGHYGYTF
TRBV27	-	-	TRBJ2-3	TGTGCCAGCAGGGGGGTATCAGATACGCAGTATTTT	CASRGVSDTQYF
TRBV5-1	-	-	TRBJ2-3	TGCGCCAGCAGCTTGGCGGTAGCGGCTAGCACAGATACGCAGTATTTT	CASSLAVAASTDTQYF
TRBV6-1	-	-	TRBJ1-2	TGTGCCAGCAGTCCCCCAGGGGCCTATGGCTACACCTTC	CASSPPGAYGYTF
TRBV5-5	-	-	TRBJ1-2	TGTGCCAGCACCACGAGGGAGGCTAACTATGGCTACACCTTC	CASTTREANYGYTF
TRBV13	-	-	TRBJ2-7	TGTGCCAGCAGCTTTGAGGGGGGCTACGAGCAGTACTTC	CASSFEGGYEQYF
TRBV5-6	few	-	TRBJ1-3	TGTGCCAGCAGCTTCCGATCTGGAAACACCATATATTTT	CASSFRSGNTIYF
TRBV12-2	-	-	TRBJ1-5	TGTGCAAGTCGCCGGACGGATAGCAATCAGCCCCAGCATTTT	CASRRTDSNQPQHF
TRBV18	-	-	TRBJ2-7	TGTGCCAGCTCACCGAAGGGTGGCTACGAGCAGTACTTC	CASSPKGGYEQYF
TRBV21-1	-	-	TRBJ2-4	TGTGCCACGTTCTCGGCCAAAAACATTCAGTACTTC	CATFSAKNIQYF
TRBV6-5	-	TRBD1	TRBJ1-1	TGTGCCAGCAGTTACGACAGGGCGAACACTGAAGCTTTCTTT	CASSYDRANTEAFF
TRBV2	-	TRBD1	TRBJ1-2	TGTGCCAGCAGGGGTCAGGGGGATGGCTACACCTTC	CASRGQGDGYTF
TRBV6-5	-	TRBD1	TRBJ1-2	TGTGCCAGCACCCGGACAGGGGGGGTTATTGGCTACACCTTC	CASTRTGGVIGYTF
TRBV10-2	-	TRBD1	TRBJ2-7	TGCGCCAGCAGTGCACCGGGACAGAGCACCTACGAGCAGTACTTC	CASSAPGQSTYEQYF
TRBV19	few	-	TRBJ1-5	TGTGCCAGTAGTATAGGGGAAAGCAATCAGCCCCAGCATTTT	CASSIGESNQPQHF
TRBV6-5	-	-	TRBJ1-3	TGTGCCAGCAGATCTCGGACAGCCTCTGGAAACACCATATATTTT	CASRSRTASGNTIYF
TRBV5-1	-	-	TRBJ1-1	TGCGCCAGCAGCTTGGCCTTCCCCTCAATCGATTCCCCGAACACTGAAGCTTTCTTT	CASSLAFPSIDSPNTEAFF
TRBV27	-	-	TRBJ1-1	TGTGCCAGCCAAAAGGGAATCGTCATGAACACTGAAGCTTTCTTT	CASQKGIVMNTEAFF
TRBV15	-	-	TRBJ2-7	TGTGCCACCAGCATACCATCGGCATACGAGCAGTACTTC	CATSIPSAYEQYF
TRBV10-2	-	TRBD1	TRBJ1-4	TGCGCCAGCAATTCAGGGGGAGAGAGTGAAAAACTGTTTTTT	CASNSGGESEKLFF
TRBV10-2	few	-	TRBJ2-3	TGCGCCAGCAGTGAGCCGAGACAGTCCACAGATACGCAGTATTTT	CASSEPRQSTDTQYF
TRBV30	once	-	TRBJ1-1	TGTGCCTGGAGCGTCTTACAAGCTTTCTTT	CAWSVLQAFF
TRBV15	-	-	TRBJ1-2	TGTGCCACCAGCAGACTATTAAACTATGGCTACACCTTC	CATSRLLNYGYTF
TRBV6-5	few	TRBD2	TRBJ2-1	TGTGCCAGCAAGGGGAGTGGGGGGGGGTACAATGAGCAGTTCTTC	CASKGSGGGYNEQFF
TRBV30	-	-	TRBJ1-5	TGTGCCTGGAGTGTAAGGGGGGGTCAGCCCCAGCATTTT	CAWSVRGGQPQHF
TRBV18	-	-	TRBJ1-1	TGTGCCAGCTCACCTCAGAGGGGAAGGATGAACACTGAAGCTTTCTTT	CASSPQRGRMNTEAFF
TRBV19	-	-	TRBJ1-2	TGTGCCAGTAGTCTAGACAGTCTCAACTATGGCTACACCTTC	CASSLDSLNYGYTF
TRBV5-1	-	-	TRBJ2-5	TGCGCCAGTTACCAAGGGGGGTCGCAAGAGACCCAGTACTTC	CASYQGGSQETQYF
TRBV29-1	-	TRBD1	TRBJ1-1	TGCAGCGTTGTTAAGGGACAGGGACGTGAAGCTTTCTTT	CSVVKGQGREAFF
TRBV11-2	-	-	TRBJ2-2	TGTGCCAGCAGTCGTACGGAAGTTAGGGGGCTGTTTTTT	CASSRTEVRGLFF
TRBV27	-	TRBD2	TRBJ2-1	TGTGCCAGTCGAACCTCCGGGACTAGCAGGCATGAGCAGTTCTTC	CASRTSGTSRHEQFF
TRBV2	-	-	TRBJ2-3	TGTGCCAGCAGCGAGGGAGATACGCAGTATTTT	CASSEGDTQYF
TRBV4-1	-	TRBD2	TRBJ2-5	TGCGCCAGCAGCGGAGCGGGGGAGACCCAGTACTTC	CASSGAGETQYF
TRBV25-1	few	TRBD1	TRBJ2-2	TGTGCCAGCAGTGAGGGGTTACAGGGGAGCACCGGGGAGCTGTTTTTT	CASSEGLQGSTGELFF
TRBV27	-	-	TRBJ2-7	TGTGCCAGCAGTTTATTGGGGGCCCTATCCCCCTACGAGCAGTACTTC	CASSLLGALSPYEQYF
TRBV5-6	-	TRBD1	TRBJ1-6	TGTGCCAGCAGCACCGACAGGGGAACCTATAATTCACCCCTCCACTTT	CASSTDRGTYNSPLHF
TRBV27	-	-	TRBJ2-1	TGTGCCAGCAGTTTAGCGTGGGATTCCAATGAGCAGTTCTTC	CASSLAWDSNEQFF
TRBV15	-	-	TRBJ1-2	TGTGCCACCAGCAGAGGATCCCAGAACGTCTATGGCTACACCTTC	CATSRGSQNVYGYTF
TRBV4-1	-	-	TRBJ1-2	TGCGCCAGCAGCCAAGAATCAGGGACTAACTATGGCTACACCTTC	CASSQESGTNYGYTF
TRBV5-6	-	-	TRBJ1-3	TGTGCCAGCAGCTTGAACAGGGTGGGAGGAAACACCATATATTTT	CASSLNRVGGNTIYF